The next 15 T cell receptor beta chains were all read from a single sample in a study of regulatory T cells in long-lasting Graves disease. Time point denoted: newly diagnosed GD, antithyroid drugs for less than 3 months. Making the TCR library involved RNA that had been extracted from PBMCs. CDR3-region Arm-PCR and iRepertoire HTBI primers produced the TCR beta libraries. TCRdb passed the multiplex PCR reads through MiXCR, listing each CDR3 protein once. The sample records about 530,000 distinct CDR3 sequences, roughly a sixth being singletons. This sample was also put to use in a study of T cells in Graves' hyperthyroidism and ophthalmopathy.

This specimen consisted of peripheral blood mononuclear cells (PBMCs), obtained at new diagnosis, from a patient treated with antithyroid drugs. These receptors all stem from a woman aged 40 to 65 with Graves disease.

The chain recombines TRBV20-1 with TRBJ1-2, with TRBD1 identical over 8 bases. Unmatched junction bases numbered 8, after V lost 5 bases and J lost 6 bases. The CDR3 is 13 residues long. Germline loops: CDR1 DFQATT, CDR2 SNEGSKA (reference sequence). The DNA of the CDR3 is TGCAGTGCTTCGACAGGGGATACCGATGGCTACACCTTC. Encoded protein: CSASTGDTDGYTF.

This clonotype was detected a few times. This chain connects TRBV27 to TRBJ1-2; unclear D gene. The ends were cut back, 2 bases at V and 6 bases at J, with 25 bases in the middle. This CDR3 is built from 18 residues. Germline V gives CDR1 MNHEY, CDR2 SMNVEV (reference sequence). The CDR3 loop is CASSLMFPQRGLGHGYTF. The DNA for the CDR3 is TGTGCCAGCAGTTTAATGTTCCCCCAGCGGGGTCTGGGCCATGGCTACACCTTC.

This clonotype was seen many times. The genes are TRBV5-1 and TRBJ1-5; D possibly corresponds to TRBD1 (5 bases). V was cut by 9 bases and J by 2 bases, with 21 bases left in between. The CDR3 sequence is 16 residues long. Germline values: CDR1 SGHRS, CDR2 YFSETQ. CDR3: CAIPPGDAGCNQPQHF. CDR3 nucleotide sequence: TGCGCCATCCCCCCGGGGGACGCAGGGTGCAATCAGCCCCAGCATTTT.

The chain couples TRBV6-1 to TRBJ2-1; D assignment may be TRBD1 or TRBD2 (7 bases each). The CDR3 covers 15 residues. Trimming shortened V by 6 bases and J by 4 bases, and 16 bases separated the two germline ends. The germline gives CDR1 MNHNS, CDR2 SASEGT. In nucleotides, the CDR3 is TGTGCCAGCAGAGCAGGGGGGGGGGCTTACAATGAGCAGTTCTTC. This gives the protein CASRAGGGAYNEQFF.

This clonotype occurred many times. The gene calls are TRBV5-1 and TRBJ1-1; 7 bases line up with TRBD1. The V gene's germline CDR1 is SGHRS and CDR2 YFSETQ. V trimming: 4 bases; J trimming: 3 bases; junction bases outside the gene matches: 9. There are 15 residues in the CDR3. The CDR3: CASSPTGRMDTEAFF. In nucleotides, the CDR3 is TGCGCCAGCAGCCCGACAGGGAGGATGGACACTGAAGCTTTCTTT.

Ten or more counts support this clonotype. The CDR3, as DNA: TGTGCCACCAGTGATTTTCCCCGGACAGGGGTCAACGAGCAGTACTTC. Amino acid sequence: CATSDFPRTGVNEQYF. The V and J genes are TRBV24-1 and TRBJ2-7, with TRBD1 identical over 9 bases. This CDR3 comprises 16 residues. The germline gives CDR1 KGHDR, CDR2 SFDVKD. Germline trimming cut 1 base from V and 5 bases from J; bases unmatched to any gene: 8.

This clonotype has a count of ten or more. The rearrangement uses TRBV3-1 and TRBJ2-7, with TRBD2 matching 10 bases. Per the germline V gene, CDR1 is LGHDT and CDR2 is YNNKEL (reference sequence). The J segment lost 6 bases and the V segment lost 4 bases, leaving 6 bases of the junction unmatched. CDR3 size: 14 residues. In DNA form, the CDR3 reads TGTGCCAGCAGCCGAATCTCTAGCGGGGGCGAGCAGTACTTC. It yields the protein CASSRISSGGEQYF.

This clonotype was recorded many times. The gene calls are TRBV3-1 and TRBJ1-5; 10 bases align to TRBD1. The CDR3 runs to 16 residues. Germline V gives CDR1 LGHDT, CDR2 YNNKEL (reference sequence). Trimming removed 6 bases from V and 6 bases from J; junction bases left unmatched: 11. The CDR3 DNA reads TGTGCCAGCAGTCCGTCATGGGGGACAGGGGTTCAGCCCCAGCATTTT. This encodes CASSPSWGTGVQPQHF.

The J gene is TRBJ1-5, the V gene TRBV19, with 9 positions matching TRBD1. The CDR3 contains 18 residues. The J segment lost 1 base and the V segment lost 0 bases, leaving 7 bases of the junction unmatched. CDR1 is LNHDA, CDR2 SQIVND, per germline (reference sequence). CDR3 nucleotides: TGTGCCAGTAGTATAGATCAGGGGACAGGGACAAGCAATCAGCCCCAGCATTTT. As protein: CASSIDQGTGTSNQPQHF.

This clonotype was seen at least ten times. CDR3 sequence reads: CASSFDSRGYGYTF. CDR3 bases: TGTGCCAGCAGCTTTGACAGTCGGGGCTATGGCTACACCTTC. V usage is TRBV7-2 and J usage is TRBJ1-2; weak D call: TRBD1 (5 bases). Looked up from germline, CDR1 is SGHTA and CDR2 is FQGNSA. The CDR3 extends over 14 amino acids. Trimming shortened V by 3 bases and J by 4 bases, and 12 bases separated the two germline ends.

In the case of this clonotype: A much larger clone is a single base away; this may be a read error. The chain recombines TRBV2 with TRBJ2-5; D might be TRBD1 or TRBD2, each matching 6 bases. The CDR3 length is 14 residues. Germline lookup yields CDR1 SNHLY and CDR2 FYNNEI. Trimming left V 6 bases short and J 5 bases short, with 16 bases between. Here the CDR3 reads CASRGGGKEETQYF. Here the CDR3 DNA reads TGTGCCAGCAGGGGGGGCGGGAAGGAGGAGACCCAGTACTTC.

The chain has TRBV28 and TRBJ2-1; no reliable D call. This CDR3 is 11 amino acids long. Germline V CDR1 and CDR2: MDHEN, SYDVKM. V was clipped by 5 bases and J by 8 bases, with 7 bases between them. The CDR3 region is CASSNRDEQFF. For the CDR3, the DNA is TGTGCCAGCAGTAACCGGGATGAGCAGTTCTTC.

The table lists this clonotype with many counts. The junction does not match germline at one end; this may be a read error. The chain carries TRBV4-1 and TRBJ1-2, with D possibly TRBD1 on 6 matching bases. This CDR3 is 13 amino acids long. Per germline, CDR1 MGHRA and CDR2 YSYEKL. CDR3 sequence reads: CASSPPGAYGYTF. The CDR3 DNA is TGTGCCAGCAGCCCCCCGGGGGCATATGGCTACACCTTC.

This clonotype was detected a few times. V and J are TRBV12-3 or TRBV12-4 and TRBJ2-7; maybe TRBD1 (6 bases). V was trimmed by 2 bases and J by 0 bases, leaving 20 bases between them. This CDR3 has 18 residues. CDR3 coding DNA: TGTGCCAGCAGTTTATCTTCCTTACAGGGTCACCTCTCCTACGAGCAGTACTTC. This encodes CASSLSSLQGHLSYEQYF.

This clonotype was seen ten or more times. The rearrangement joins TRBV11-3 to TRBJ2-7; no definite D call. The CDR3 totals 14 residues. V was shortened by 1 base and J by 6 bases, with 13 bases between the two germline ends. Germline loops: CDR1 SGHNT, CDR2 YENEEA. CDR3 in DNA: TGTGCCAGCAGCTTAGGGGCGTTCGGCTCCGAGCAGTACTTC. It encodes CASSLGAFGSEQYF.